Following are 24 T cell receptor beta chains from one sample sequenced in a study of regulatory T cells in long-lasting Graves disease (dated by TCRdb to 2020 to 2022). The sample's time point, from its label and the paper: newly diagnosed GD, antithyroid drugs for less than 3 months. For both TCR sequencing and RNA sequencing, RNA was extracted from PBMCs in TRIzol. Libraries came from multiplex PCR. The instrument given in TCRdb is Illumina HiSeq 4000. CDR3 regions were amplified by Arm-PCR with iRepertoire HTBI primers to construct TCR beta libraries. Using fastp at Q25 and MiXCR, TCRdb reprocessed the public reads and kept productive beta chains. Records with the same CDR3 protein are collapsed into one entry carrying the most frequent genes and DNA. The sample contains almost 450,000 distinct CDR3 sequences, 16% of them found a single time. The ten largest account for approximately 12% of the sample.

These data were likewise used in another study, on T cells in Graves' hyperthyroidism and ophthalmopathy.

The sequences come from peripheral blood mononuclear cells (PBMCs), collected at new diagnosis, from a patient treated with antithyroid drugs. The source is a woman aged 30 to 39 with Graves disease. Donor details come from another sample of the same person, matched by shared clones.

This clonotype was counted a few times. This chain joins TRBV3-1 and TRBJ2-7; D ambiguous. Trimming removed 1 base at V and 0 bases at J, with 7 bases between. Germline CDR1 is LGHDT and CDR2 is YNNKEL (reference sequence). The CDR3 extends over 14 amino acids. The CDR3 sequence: CASSQGTASYEQYF. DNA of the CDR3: TGTGCCAGCAGCCAAGGGACGGCCTCCTACGAGCAGTACTTC.

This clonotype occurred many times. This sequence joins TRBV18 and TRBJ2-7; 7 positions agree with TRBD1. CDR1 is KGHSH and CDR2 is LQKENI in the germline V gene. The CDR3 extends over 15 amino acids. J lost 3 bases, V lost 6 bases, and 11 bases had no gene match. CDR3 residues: CASSLDRETLYEQYF. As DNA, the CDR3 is TGTGCCAGCTCGCTAGACAGGGAGACCCTCTACGAGCAGTACTTC.

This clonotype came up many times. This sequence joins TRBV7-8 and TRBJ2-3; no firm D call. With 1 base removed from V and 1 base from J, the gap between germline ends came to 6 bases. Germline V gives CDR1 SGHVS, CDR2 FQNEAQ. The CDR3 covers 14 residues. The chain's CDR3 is CASSLGSGTDTQYF. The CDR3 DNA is TGTGCCAGCAGCTTAGGTAGTGGCACAGATACGCAGTATTTT.

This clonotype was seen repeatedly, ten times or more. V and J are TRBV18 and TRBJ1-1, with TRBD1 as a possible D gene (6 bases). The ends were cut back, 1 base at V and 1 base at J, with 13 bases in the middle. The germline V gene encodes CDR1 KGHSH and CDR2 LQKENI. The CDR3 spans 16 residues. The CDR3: CASSPLVDSPNTEAFF. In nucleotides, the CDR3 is TGTGCCAGCTCACCACTGGTGGACAGTCCGAACACTGAAGCTTTCTTT.

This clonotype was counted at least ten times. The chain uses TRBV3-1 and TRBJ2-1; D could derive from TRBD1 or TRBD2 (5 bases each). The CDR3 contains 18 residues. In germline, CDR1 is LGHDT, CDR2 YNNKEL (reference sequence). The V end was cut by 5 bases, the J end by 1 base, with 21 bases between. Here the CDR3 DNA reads TGTGCCAGCAGCGGCTGGGGCGGGCGTGGCTCTTCCTACAATGAGCAGTTCTTC. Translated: CASSGWGGRGSSYNEQFF.

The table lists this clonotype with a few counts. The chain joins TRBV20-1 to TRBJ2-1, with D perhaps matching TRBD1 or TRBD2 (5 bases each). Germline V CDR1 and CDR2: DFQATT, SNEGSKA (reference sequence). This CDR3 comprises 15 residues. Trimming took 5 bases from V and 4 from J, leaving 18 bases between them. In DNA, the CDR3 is TGCAGTGCTCAGACCGGGACCGGTGGGTACAATGAGCAGTTCTTC. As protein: CSAQTGTGGYNEQFF.

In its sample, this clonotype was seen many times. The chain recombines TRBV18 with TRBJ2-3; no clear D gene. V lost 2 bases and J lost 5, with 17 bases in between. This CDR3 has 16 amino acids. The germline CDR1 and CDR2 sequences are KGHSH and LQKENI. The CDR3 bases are TGTGCCAGCTCACCAGTCCCTCGGCGTGGGATAGATACGCAGTATTTT. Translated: CASSPVPRRGIDTQYF.

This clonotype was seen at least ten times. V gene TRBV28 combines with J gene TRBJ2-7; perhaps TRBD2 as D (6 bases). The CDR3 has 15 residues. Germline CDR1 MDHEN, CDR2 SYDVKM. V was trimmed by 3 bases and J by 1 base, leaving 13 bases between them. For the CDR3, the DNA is TGTGCCAGCAGTTTGGGGGGAGGACCTTCCTACGAGCAGTACTTC. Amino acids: CASSLGGGPSYEQYF.

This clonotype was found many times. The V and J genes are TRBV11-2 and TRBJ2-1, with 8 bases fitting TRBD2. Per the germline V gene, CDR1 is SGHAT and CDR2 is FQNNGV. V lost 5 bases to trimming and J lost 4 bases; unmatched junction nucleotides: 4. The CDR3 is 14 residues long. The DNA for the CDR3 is TGTGCCAGCAGCGGCGCTAGCGGGTACAATGAGCAGTTCTTC. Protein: CASSGASGYNEQFF.

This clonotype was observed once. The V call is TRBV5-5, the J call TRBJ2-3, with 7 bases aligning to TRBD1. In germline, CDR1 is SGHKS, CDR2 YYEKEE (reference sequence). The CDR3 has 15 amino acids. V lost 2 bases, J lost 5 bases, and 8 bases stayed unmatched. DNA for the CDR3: TGTGCCAGCAGCTTATCCGGGACAGCAGAAGATACGCAGTATTTT. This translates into CASSLSGTAEDTQYF.

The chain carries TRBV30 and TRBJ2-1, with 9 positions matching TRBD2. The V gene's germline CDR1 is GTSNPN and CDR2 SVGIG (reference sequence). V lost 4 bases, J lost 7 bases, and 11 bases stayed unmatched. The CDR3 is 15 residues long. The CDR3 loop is CAWKVVGTSMNEQFF. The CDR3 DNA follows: TGTGCCTGGAAGGTGGTTGGGACTAGCATGAATGAGCAGTTCTTC.

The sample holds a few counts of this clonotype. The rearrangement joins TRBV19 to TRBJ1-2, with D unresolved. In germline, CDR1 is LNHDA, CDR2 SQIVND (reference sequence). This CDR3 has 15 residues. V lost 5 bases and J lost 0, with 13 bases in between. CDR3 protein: CASSVGWSSNYGYTF. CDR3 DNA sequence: TGTGCCAGTAGTGTGGGTTGGAGTTCTAACTATGGCTACACCTTC.

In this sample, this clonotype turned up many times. CDR3 amino acids: CASSLGAGASTEAFF. The CDR3 region has the DNA TGTGCCAGCAGTTTAGGGGCCGGGGCGAGCACTGAAGCTTTCTTT. The chain employs TRBV12-3 or TRBV12-4 and TRBJ1-1, with TRBD1 as a possible D gene (5 bases). This CDR3 comprises 15 residues. The V gene lost 1 base and the J gene lost 4 bases, with 13 bases spanning the gap.

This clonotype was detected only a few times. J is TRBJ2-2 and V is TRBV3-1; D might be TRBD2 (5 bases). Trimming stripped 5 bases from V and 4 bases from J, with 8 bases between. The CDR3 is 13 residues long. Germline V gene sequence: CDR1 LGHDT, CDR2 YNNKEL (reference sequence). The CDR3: CASSGRVTGELFF. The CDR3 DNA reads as TGTGCCAGCAGCGGGAGAGTCACCGGGGAGCTGTTTTTT.

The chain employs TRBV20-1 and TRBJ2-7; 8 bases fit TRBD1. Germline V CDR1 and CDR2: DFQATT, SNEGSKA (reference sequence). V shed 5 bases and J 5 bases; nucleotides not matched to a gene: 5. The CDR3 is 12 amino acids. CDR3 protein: CSAGLDRDEQYF. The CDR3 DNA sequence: TGCAGTGCTGGACTGGACAGGGACGAGCAGTACTTC.

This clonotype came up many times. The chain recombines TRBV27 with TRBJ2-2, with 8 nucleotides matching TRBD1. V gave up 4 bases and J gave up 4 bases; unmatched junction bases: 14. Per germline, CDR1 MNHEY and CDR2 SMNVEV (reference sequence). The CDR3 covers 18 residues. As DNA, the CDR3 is TGTGCCAGCAGTTCCCTACCGCACCCGACAGGGGTCACCGGGGAGCTGTTTTTT. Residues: CASSSLPHPTGVTGELFF.

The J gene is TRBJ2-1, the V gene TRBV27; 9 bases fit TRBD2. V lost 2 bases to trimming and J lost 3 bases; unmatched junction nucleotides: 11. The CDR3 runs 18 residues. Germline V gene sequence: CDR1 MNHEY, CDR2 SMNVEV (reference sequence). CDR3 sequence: CASSLAGSGRKLYNEQFF. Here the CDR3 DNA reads TGTGCCAGCAGTTTAGCAGGTAGCGGGAGAAAGCTCTACAATGAGCAGTTCTTC.

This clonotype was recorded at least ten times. The CDR3 sequence: CASSLWGSIPDTQYF. Written as DNA, the CDR3 is TGTGCCAGCAGCTTATGGGGATCAATCCCAGATACGCAGTATTTT. The chain has TRBV11-2 and TRBJ2-3; D is unresolved. The CDR3 runs 15 residues. CDR1 SGHAT and CDR2 FQNNGV come from the germline V gene. Trimming shortened V by 2 bases and J by 4 bases, and 13 bases separated the two germline ends. Using reference TRBV11-2 and TRBJ2-3 for the parts outside the CDR3, the full variable domain is EAGVAQSPRYKIIEKRQSVAFWCNPISGHATLYWYQQILGQGPKLLIQFQNNGVVDDSQLPKDRFSAERLKGVDSTLKIQPAKLEDSAVYLCASSLWGSIPDTQYFGPGTRLTVL.

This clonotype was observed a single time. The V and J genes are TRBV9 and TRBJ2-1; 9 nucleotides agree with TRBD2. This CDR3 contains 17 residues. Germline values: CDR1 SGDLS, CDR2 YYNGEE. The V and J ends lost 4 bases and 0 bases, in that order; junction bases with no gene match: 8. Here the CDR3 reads CASSLLAGVFSYNEQFF. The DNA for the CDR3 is TGTGCCAGCAGCTTATTAGCGGGAGTTTTCTCCTACAATGAGCAGTTCTTC.

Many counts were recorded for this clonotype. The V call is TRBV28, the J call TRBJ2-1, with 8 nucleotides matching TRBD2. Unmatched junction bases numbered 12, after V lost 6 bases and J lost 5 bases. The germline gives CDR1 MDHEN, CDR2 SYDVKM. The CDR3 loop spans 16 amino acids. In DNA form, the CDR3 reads TGTGCCAGCAGGAACATGGGACTAGTGGAACACAATGAGCAGTTCTTC. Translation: CASRNMGLVEHNEQFF.

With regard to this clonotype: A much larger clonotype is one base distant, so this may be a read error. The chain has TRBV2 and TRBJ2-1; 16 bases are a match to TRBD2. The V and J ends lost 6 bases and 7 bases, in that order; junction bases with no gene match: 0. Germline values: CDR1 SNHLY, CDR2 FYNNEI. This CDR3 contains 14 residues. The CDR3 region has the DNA TGTGCCAGCAGGGGACTAGCGGGAGGGAATGAGCAGTTCTTC. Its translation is CASRGLAGGNEQFF.

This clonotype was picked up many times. The CDR3 DNA reads TGCGCCAGCAGTGAAGGGACTAGCAGGATCTACGAGCAGTACTTC. This gives the protein CASSEGTSRIYEQYF. The gene calls are TRBV4-1 and TRBJ2-7; 9 bases agree with TRBD2. CDR3 length equals 15 residues. Germline trimming cut 6 bases from V and 3 bases from J; bases unmatched to any gene: 9. The V gene's germline CDR1 is MGHRA and CDR2 YSYEKL.

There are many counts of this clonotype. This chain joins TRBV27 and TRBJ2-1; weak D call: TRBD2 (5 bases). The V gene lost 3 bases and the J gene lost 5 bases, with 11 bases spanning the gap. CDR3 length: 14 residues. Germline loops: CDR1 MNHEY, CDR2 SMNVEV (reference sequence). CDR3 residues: CASSFGSPNNEQFF. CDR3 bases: TGTGCCAGCAGTTTTGGGAGCCCAAACAATGAGCAGTTCTTC.

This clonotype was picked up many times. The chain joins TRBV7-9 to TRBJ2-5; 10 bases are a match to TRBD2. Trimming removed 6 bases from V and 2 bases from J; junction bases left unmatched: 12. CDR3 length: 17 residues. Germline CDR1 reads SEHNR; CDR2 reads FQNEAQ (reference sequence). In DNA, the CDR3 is TGTGCCAGCAGGGGAGCCATGACTAGCGGGTTTCAAGAGACCCAGTACTTC. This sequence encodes CASRGAMTSGFQETQYF.